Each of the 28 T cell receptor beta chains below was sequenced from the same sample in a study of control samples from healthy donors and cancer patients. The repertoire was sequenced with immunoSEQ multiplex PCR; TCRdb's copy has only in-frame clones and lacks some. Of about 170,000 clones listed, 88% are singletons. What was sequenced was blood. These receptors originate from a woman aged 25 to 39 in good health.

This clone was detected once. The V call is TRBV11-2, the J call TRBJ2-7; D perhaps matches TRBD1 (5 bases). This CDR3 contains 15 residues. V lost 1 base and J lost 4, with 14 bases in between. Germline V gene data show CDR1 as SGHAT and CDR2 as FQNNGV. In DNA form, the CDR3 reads TGTGCCAGCAGCTTAGGTGGGGCAGCCTTTTACGAGCAGTACTTC. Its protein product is CASSLGGAAFYEQYF.

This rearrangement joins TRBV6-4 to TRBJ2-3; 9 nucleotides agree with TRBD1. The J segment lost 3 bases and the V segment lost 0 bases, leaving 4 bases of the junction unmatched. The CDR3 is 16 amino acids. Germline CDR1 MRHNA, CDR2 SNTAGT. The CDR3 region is CASSDSGQGTTDTQYF. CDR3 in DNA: TGTGCCAGCAGTGACTCGGGACAGGGAACTACAGATACGCAGTATTTT.

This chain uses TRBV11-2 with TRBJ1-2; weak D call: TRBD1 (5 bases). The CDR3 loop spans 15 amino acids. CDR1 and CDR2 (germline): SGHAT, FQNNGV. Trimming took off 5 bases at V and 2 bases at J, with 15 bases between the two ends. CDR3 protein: CASSRRYRGNYGYTF. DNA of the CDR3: TGTGCCAGCAGCCGAAGGTATCGGGGCAACTATGGCTACACCTTC.

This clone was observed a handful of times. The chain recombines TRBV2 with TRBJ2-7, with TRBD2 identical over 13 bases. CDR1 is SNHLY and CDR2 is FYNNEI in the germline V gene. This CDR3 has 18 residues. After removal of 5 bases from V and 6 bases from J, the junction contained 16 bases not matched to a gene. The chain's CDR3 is CASSPGLAGVRVSSEQYF. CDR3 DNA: TGTGCCAGCAGTCCTGGACTAGCGGGAGTGAGAGTGAGTAGCGAGCAGTACTTC.

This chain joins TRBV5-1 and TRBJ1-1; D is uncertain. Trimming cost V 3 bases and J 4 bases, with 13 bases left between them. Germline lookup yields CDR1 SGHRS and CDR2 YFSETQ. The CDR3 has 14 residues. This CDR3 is CASSSGSRVTEAFF. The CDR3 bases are TGCGCCAGCAGCTCCGGGAGTCGGGTCACTGAAGCTTTCTTT. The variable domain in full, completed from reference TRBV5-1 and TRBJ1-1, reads KAGVTQTPRYLIKTRGQQVTLSCSPISGHRSVSWYQQTPGQGLQFLFEYFSETQRNKGNFPGRFSGRQFSNSRSEMNVSTLELGDSALYLCASSSGSRVTEAFFGQGTRLTVV.

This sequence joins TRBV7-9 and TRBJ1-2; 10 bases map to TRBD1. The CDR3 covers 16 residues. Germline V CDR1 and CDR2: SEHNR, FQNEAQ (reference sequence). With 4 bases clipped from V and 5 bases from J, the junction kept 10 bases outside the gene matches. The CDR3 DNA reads TGTGCCAGCAGCTCCCGGGACAGGGGAAGAGGGTATGGCTACACCTTC. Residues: CASSSRDRGRGYGYTF.

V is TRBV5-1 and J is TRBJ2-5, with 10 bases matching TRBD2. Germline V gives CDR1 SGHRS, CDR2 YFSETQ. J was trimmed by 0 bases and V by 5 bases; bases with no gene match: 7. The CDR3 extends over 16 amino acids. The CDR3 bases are TGCGCCAGCAGAGATAAAGCGGGGGGGTACCAAGAGACCCAGTACTTC. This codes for CASRDKAGGYQETQYF.

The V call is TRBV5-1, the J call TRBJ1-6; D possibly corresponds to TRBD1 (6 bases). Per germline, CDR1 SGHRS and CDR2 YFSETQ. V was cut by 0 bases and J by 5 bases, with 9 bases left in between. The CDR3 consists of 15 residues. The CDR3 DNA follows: TGCGCCAGCAGCTTGGAAGGACAGCATAATTCACCCCTCCACTTT. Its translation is CASSLEGQHNSPLHF.

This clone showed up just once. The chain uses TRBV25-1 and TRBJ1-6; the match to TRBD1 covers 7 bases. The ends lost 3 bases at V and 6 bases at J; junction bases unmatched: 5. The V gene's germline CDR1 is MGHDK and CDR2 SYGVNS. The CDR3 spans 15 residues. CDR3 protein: CASSDRGASNSPLHF. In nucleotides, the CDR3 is TGTGCCAGCAGTGACAGGGGGGCAAGTAATTCACCCCTCCACTTT.

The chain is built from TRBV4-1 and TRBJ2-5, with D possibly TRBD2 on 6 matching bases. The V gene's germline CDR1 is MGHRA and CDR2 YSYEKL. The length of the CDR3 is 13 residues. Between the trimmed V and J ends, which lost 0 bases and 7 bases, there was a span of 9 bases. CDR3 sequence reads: CASSQEGGRTQYF. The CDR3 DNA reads TGCGCCAGCAGCCAAGAGGGGGGTAGGACCCAGTACTTC.

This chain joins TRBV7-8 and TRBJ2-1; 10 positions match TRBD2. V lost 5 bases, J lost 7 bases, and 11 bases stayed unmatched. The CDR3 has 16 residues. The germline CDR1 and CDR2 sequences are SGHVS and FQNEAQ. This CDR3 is CASSQSRLAGANEQFF. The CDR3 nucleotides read TGTGCCAGCAGCCAAAGTCGGCTAGCGGGGGCTAATGAGCAGTTCTTC.

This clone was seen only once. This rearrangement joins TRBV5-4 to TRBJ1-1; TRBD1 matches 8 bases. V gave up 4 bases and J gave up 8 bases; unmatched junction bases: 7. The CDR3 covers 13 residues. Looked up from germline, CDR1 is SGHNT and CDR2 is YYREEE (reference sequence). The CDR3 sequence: CASSRTGSPEAFF. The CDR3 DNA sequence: TGTGCCAGCAGCCGGACAGGGTCCCCCGAAGCTTTCTTT. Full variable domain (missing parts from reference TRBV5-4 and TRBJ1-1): ETGVTQSPTHLIKTRGQQVTLRCSSQSGHNTVSWYQQALGQGPQFIFQYYREEENGRGNFPPRFSGLQFPNYSSELNVNALELDDSALYLCASSRTGSPEAFFGQGTRLTVV.

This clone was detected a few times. The chain's CDR3 is CAARDYPWGELFF. The CDR3, as DNA: TGTGCCGCCAGGGACTACCCCTGGGGGGAGCTGTTTTTT. The chain links TRBV6-5 to TRBJ2-2, with 7 nucleotides matching TRBD2. Germline values: CDR1 MNHEY, CDR2 SVGAGI. V lost 11 bases to trimming and J lost 8 bases; unmatched junction nucleotides: 11. The CDR3 extends over 13 amino acids.

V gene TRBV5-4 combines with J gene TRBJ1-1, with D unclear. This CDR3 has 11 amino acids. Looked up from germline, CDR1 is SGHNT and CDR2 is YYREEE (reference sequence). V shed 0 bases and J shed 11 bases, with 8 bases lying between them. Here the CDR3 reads CASSLEGVAFF. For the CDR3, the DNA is TGTGCCAGCAGCTTGGAGGGTGTGGCTTTCTTT.

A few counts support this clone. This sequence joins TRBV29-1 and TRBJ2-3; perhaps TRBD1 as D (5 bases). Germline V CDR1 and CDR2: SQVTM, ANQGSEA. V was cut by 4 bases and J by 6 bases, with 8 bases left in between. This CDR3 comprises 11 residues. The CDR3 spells CSVGGSDTQYF. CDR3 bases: TGCAGCGTTGGGGGCTCGGATACGCAGTATTTT.

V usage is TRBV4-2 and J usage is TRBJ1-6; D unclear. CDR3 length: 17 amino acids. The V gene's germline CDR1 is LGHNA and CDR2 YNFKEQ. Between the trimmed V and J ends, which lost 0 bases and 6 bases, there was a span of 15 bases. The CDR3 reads CASSQELVGQVNSPLHF. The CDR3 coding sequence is TGTGCCAGCAGCCAAGAGTTAGTGGGCCAGGTTAATTCACCCCTCCACTTT.

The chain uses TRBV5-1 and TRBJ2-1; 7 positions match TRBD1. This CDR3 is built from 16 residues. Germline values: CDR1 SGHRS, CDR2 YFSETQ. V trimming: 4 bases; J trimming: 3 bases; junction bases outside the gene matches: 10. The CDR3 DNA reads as TGCGCCAGCAGCGGGGCCCCGGGACAGATCTACAATGAGCAGTTCTTC. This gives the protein CASSGAPGQIYNEQFF.

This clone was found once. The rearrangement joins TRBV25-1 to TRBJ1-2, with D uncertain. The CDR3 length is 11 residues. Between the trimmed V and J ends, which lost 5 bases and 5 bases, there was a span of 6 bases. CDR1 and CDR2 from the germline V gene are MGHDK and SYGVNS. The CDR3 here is CASSRNYGYTF. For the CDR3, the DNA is TGTGCCAGCAGTAGAAATTATGGCTACACCTTC.

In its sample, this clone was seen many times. CDR3 loop: CASSEALPGSNQPQHF. The CDR3 nucleotides are TGTGCCAGCAGTGAAGCTCTCCCGGGCTCGAATCAGCCCCAGCATTTT. The chain joins TRBV6-1 to TRBJ1-5; D gene ambiguous. This CDR3 comprises 16 residues. The V gene lost 0 bases and the J gene lost 4 bases, with 13 bases spanning the gap. CDR1 is MNHNS and CDR2 is SASEGT in the germline V gene.

The DNA for the CDR3 is TGTGCCAGCAGAGGACAGGGAATAGACTATGGCTACACCTTC. Protein sequence: CASRGQGIDYGYTF. This chain uses TRBV28 with TRBJ1-2; TRBD1 matches at 8 bases. Trimming at V came to 6 bases and at J to 3 bases, leaving 6 bases not matched to a gene. The CDR3 has 14 amino acids. Germline values: CDR1 MDHEN, CDR2 SYDVKM.

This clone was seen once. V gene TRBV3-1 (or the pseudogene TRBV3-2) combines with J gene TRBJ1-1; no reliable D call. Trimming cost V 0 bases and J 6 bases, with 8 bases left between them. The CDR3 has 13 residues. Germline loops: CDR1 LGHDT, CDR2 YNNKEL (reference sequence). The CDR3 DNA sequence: TGTGCCAGCAGCCAAGATTATTCCCCTGAAGCTTTCTTT. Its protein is CASSQDYSPEAFF.

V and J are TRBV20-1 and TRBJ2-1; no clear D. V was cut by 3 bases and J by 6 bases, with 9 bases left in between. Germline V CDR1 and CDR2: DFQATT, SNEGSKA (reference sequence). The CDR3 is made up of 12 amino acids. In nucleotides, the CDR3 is TGCAGTGCTAGTCAACAAACCAATGAGCAGTTCTTC. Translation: CSASQQTNEQFF.

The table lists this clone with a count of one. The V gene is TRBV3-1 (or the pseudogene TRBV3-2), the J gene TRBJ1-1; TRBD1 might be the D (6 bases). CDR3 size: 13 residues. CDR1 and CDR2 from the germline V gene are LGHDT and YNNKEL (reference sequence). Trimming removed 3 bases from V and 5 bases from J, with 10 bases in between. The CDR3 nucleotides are TGTGCCAGCAGCCAGGGGGCGGGAACTGAAGCTTTCTTT. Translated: CASSQGAGTEAFF.

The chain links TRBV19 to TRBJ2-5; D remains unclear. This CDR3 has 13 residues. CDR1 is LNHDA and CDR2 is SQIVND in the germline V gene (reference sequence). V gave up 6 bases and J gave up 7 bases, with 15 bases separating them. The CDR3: CASSTSFSRTQYF. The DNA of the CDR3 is TGTGCCAGTAGCACCTCCTTTAGCCGGACCCAGTACTTC.

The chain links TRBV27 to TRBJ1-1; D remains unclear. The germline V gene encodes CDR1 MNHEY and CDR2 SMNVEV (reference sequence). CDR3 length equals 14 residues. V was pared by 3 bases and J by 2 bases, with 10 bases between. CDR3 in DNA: TGTGCCAGCAGTTTGGACCCCCTCAACACTGAAGCTTTCTTT. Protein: CASSLDPLNTEAFF.

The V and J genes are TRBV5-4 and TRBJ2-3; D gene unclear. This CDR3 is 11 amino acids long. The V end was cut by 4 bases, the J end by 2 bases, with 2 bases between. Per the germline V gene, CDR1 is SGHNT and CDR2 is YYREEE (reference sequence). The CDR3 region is CASSHTDTQYF. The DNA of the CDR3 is TGTGCCAGCAGCCACACAGATACGCAGTATTTT.

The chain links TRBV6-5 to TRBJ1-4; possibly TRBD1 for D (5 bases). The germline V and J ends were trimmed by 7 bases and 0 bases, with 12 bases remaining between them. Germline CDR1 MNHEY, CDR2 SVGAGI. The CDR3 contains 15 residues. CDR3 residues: CASKSTVATNEKLFF. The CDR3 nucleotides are TGTGCCAGCAAATCGACAGTTGCAACTAATGAAAAACTGTTTTTT.

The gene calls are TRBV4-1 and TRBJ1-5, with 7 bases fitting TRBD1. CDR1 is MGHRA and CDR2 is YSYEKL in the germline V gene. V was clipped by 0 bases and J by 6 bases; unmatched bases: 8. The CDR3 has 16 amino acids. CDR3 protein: CASSQDPTGVGQPQHF. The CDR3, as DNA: TGCGCCAGCAGCCAAGATCCAACAGGGGTAGGTCAGCCCCAGCATTTT.